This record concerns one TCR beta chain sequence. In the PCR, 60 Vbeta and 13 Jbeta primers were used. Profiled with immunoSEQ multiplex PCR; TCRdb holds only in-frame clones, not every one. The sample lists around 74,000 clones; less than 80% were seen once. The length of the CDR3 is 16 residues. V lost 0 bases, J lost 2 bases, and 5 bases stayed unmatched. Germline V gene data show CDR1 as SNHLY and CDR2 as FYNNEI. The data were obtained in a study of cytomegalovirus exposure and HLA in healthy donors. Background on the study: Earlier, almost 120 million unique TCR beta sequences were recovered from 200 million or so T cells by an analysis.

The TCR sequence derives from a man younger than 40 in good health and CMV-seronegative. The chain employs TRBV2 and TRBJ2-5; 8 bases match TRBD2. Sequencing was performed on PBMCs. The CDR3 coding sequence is TGTGCCAGCAGTGAAGCCCGGGGGGGGAGACAAGAGACCCAGTACTTC. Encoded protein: CASSEARGGRQETQYF.